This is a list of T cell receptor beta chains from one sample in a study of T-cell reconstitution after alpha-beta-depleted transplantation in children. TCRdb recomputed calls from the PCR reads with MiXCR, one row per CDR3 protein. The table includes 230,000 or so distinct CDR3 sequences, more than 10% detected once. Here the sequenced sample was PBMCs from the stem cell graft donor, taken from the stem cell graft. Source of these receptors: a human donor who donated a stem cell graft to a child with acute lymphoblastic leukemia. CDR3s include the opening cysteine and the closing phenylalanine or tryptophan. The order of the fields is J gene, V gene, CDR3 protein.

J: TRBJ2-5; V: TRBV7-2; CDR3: CASSLVLAGSWETQYF
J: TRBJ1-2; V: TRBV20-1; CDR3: CSARERGLSLGYTF
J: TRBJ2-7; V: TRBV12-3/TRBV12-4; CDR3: CASSGTLLGTYEQYF
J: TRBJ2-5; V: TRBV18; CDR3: CASSPPSMMGETQYF
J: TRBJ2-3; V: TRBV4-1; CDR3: CASSQEWGGVTDTQYF
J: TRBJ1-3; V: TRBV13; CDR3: CASSPLSGNTIYF
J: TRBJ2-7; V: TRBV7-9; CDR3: CASSFRVGDEQYF
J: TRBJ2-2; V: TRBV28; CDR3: CASSPGTVNTGELFF
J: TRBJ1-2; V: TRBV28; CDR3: CASSLYVKGWSGYTF
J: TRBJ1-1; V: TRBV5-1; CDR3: CASSLKRGVNTEAFF
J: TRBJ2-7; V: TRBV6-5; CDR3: CASSYLTHSSEQYF
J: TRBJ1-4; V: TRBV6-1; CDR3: CASSPLGGSLNEKLFF
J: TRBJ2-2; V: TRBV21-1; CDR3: CASSRVANRERSTGELFF
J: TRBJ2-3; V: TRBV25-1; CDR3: CASRLLQGTDTQYF
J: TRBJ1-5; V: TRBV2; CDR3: CASSPFRQTYSNQPQHF
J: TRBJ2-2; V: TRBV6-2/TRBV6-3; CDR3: CASSYLAEVTGELFF
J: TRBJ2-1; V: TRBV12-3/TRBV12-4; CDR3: CASSLGTRSYNEQFF
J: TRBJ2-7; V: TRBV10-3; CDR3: CAISESGYEQYF
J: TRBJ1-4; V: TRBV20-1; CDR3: CSAGSPTGAEKLFF
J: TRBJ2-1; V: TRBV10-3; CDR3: CAIRQGNEQFF
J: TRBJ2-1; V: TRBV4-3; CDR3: CASSLRVAGANEQFF
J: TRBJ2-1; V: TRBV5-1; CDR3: CASSWTYHEQFF
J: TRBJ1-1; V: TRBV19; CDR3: CASSRGQGGAEAFF
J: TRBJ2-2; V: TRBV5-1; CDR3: CASSPTGVGNTGELFF
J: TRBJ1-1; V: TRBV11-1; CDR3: CASSQSDGGSTEAFF
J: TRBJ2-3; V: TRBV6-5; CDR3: CASSYSVGQGLYTDTQYF
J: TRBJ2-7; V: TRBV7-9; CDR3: CASRETGQGPDEQYF
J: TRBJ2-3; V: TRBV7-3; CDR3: CASSLSGRASDTQYF
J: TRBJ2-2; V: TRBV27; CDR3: CASSFTNTGELFF
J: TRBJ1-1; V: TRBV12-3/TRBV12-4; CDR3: CASSLIQGEAFF
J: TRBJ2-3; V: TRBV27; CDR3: CASSHHNTDTQYF
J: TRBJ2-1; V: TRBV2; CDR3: CASTGLANEQFF
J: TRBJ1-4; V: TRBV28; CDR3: CASSFRNNEKLFF
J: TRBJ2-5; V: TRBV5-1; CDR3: CASSTRTGNQETQYF
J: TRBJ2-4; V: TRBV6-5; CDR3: CASSYGGLGNSQYF
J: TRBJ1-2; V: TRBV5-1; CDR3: CASSLATGGSTSSYGYTF
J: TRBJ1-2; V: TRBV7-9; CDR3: CASSPGGRRHGYTF
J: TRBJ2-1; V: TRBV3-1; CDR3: CASSQDIRGSSYNEQFF
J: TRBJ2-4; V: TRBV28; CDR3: CASSFREGAKNIQYF
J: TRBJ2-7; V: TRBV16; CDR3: CASSQSLGEQYF
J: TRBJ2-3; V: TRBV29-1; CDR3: CSVQRGDTQYF
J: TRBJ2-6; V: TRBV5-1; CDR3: CASRPTSGANVLTF
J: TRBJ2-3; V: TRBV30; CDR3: CAWSGQGLTTDTQYF
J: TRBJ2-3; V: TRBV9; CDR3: CASSSRDGTDTQYF
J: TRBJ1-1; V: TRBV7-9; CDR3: CASSQRENTEAFF
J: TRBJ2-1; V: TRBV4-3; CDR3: CASSPQRGGGAYNEQFF
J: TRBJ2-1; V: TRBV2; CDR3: CASSLGADEQFF
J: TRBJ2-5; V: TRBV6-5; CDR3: CASSYSGNRGAGETQYF
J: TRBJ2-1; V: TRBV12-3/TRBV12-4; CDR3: CASSLGLFNEQFF
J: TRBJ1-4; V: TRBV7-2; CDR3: CASSEQATNEKLFF
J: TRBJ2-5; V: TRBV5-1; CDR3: CASSRASGKQETQYF